Listed below are T cell receptor beta chains from one sample, sequenced in a study of control samples from healthy donors and cancer patients. Sequencing used immunoSEQ multiplex PCR; TCRdb keeps in-frame clones, though not all of them. The sample includes around 100,000 clones, about 88% seen only once; the top ten take around an eighth. The sequenced material came from blood. The receptors were gathered from a woman in her seventies in good health. CDR3s include the opening cysteine and the closing phenylalanine or tryptophan. D genes are given only for firm matches. Not all rows give a size; the values are once, few, many and, for expanded clones, a class.

>TRBJ2-3|NA|NA|TRBV7-2
TGTGCCAGCAGTGGACCCCTAGCAGATACGCAGTATTTT
CASSGPLADTQYF
>TRBJ1-2|NA|NA|TRBV20-1
TGCAGTGCACCGCCTGTGGCCTACACCTTC
CSAPPVAYTF
>TRBJ2-1|NA|NA|TRBV5-4
TGTGCCAGCAGCTTGGGGGACACCCAGACCTACAATGAGCAGTTCTTC
CASSLGDTQTYNEQFF
>TRBJ1-2|TRBD1|NA|TRBV29-1
TGCAGCGTTCCGGGACAGGGGGCTACTAACTATGGCTACACCTTC
CSVPGQGATNYGYTF
>TRBJ1-2|NA|NA|TRBV30
TGTGCCTGGAGGGCTCCGGGTAGCCCATATGGCTACACCTTC
CAWRAPGSPYGYTF
>TRBJ1-1|TRBD1|NA|TRBV28
TGTGCCAGCACCCAAGAGGCAGGGGGATGGACTGAAGCTTTCTTT
CASTQEAGGWTEAFF
>TRBJ2-3|TRBD2|NA|TRBV15
TGTGCCACCAGCAGAGATCTCATCCAGGGAGGGTCAGATACGCAGTATTTT
CATSRDLIQGGSDTQYF
>TRBJ1-2|TRBD1|NA|TRBV19
TGTGCCAGTAGTTTTTGGACAGGGAGGACGGGGTATCATGGCTACACCTTC
CASSFWTGRTGYHGYTF
>TRBJ2-7|TRBD1|NA|TRBV2
TGTGCCAGCAAGGGGCTTAGGGACAGAACCTACGAGCAGTACTTC
CASKGLRDRTYEQYF
>TRBJ1-3|NA|NA|TRBV19
TGTGCCAGTAGTACACAAGGGGACTCTGGAAACACCATATATTTT
CASSTQGDSGNTIYF
>TRBJ1-4|NA|NA|TRBV15
TGTGCCACCAGCAGAGATATGAATGAAAAACTGTTTTTT
CATSRDMNEKLFF
>TRBJ2-1|TRBD2|NA|TRBV7-9
TGTGCCAGCAGCTTCCTAGGACTAGGCTCCTACAATGAGCAGTTCTTC
CASSFLGLGSYNEQFF
>TRBJ2-1|TRBD1|NA|TRBV10-2
TGCGCCAGCGACGTCGGGACAGGGGGAAATGAGCAGTTCTTC
CASDVGTGGNEQFF
>TRBJ2-7|NA|once|TRBV7-2
TGTGCCAGCACCTCGACCCGGGGCTACGAGCAGTACTTC
CASTSTRGYEQYF
>TRBJ2-5|NA|NA|TRBV11-3
TGTGCCAGCAGCTTTAGGGGAAAAGAGACCCAGTACTTC
CASSFRGKETQYF
>TRBJ2-1|TRBD2|NA|TRBV5-1
TGCGCCAGCAGCCCCACTAGCGGGAGACTTCTTAATGAGCAGTTCTTC
CASSPTSGRLLNEQFF
>TRBJ1-1|NA|NA|TRBV30
TGTGCCTGGAGTACCCAGGGGATTACTGAAGCTTTCTTT
CAWSTQGITEAFF
>TRBJ2-1|TRBD2|NA|TRBV5-1
TGCGCCAGCAGCTCACTAGCGGGGGGGCCCGGTGAGCAGTTCTTC
CASSSLAGGPGEQFF
>TRBJ2-5|NA|NA|TRBV7-3
TGTGCCAGCAGCAGGACCGGGACACCTCAAGAGACCCAGTACTTC
CASSRTGTPQETQYF
>TRBJ1-2|TRBD1|few|TRBV5-5
TGTGCCAGCAGCTTCGAGGGGGCGAGGTTGGATGGCTACACCTTC
CASSFEGARLDGYTF
>TRBJ1-5|NA|NA|TRBV28
TGTGCCAGCAGTGCCATGAGGACGGGTGGACAGCCCCAGCATTTT
CASSAMRTGGQPQHF
>TRBJ2-7|TRBD1|NA|TRBV27
TGTGCCAGCAGTGCGACAGGGTCGGACTACGAGCAGTACTTC
CASSATGSDYEQYF
>TRBJ1-4|NA|NA|TRBV25-1
TGTGCCAGCAGCGAACCGGGGGGCAGTGAAAAACTGTTTTTT
CASSEPGGSEKLFF
>TRBJ2-1|TRBD2|NA|TRBV5-4
TGTGCCAGCAGCTCCAGCGGGGGGAGCTCCTACAATGAGCAGTTCTTC
CASSSSGGSSYNEQFF
>TRBJ2-7|TRBD2|NA|TRBV5-1
TGCGCCAGCAGCCACTCGGTCGGGGGGACGACCTACGAGCAGTACTTC
CASSHSVGGTTYEQYF
>TRBJ1-1|TRBD1|NA|TRBV29-1
TGCAGCGCCGACAGGGGGCCTGAAGCTTTCTTT
CSADRGPEAFF
>TRBJ2-7|NA|NA|TRBV29-1
TGCAGCGTTGAATTGGGTGCGCAGTACTTC
CSVELGAQYF
>TRBJ2-1|NA|NA|TRBV5-1
TGCGCCAGCAGCACGGGAGCCACCAATGAGCAGTTCTTC
CASSTGATNEQFF
>TRBJ1-2|TRBD1|once|TRBV29-1
TGCAGCAGTTCCAGGACAGGGGAAAAATCTGGCTACACCTTC
CSSSRTGEKSGYTF
>TRBJ1-2|NA|NA|TRBV19
TGTGCCAGTAGTATCCGAGGAGGGGGAAACTATGGCTACACCTTC
CASSIRGGGNYGYTF
>TRBJ2-1|TRBD2|NA|TRBV7-9
TGTGCCAGCAGCCCATTAGCGGGAGGGCCGGGGGAGCAGTTCTTC
CASSPLAGGPGEQFF
>TRBJ1-4|NA|once|TRBV6-5
TGTGCCAGCAGTTACTCGAGGGATTATGAAAAACTGTTTTTT
CASSYSRDYEKLFF
>TRBJ1-1|NA|NA|TRBV20-1
TGCAGTGCTAGTGGGGCAGGGAAAGCTTTCTTT
CSASGAGKAFF
>TRBJ1-2|NA|few|TRBV29-1
TGCAGCGTTGAAACCCAGGTCCCACTCTATGGCTACACCTTC
CSVETQVPLYGYTF
>TRBJ2-5|TRBD2|NA|TRBV5-4
TGTGCCAGCAGCTTCCTAGCGGGGGGGGGCGAGACCCAGTACTTC
CASSFLAGGGETQYF
>TRBJ2-1|NA|NA|TRBV13
TGTGCCAGCAGTCCAGACATCCTACTAGGAAATGAGCAGTTCTTC
CASSPDILLGNEQFF
>TRBJ1-5|NA|NA|TRBV19
TGTGCCAGTAGTATGTGGGACCAGGGGCAGCCCCAGCATTTT
CASSMWDQGQPQHF
>TRBJ1-5|NA|NA|TRBV4-3
TGCGCCAGCAGCCAAGATCGAGGGCAGCCCCAGCATTTT
CASSQDRGQPQHF
>TRBJ1-6|NA|few|TRBV5-1
TGCGCCAGCAGCTTGGAGGGGGGCGGGAATTCACCCCTCCACTTT
CASSLEGGGNSPLHF
>TRBJ1-1|TRBD1|once|TRBV5-1
TGCGCCAGCAGCTTGGCCGGGACAGGGGAAACTGAAGCTTTCTTT
CASSLAGTGETEAFF
>TRBJ2-3|NA|NA|TRBV11-2
TGTGCCAGCAGCTTAGATGGCGGAGTAGCGGAAACGCAGTATTTT
CASSLDGGVAETQYF
>TRBJ2-1|NA|NA|TRBV12-5
TGTGCTAGTGGCCCCGCGAACAGGAGGATTAGAAATGAGCAGTTCTTC
CASGPANRRIRNEQFF
>TRBJ1-2|TRBD1|once|TRBV5-8
TGTGCCAGCGGCCGGGACAGACTGATCTATGGCTACACCTTC
CASGRDRLIYGYTF
>TRBJ1-1|NA|NA|TRBV5-1
TGCGCCAGCAGCCCCTTCACTGGAGGGACCACTGAAGCTTTCTTT
CASSPFTGGTTEAFF
>TRBJ2-7|TRBD1|NA|TRBV14
TGTGCCAGCAGCCAAGAATTCGGACAGGGATACGGCGAGCAGTACTTC
CASSQEFGQGYGEQYF